This T cell receptor (beta chain) was profiled in a study of shared clonotypes between healthy human individuals. Looking at the study overall: Per donor, CD8 memory used one plate, CD8 naive used two, CD4 memory used three and CD4 naive used three.

TCRdb's table, derived via immunoSEQ multiplex PCR, lists solely in-frame clones and lacks some. The sample has some 660,000 clones, 60% to 75% seen once. From germline, CDR1 is MNHEY and CDR2 SVGAGI. The V gene lost 6 bases and the J gene lost 7 bases, with 18 bases spanning the gap. The CDR3 length is 15 residues. Sequencing was done on a sample of memory CD4+ T cells sorted from blood. Noted subset: CD45RA-negative fraction. The chain couples TRBV6-5 to TRBJ1-4, with D possibly TRBD1 on 6 matching bases. The receptor was derived from a woman in her thirties in good health. This chain's CDR3 is CASRRSGGGGEKLFF. Written as DNA, the CDR3 is TGTGCCAGCAGACGATCCGGAGGGGGAGGTGAAAAACTGTTTTTT.